This TCR beta chain was captured in a study of CD8+ T cells in alopecia areata. Regarding the study as a whole: Affected lesional scalp, above all in alopecia totalis/universalis, was more clonal than normal scalp.

Of note for this clone: The antigen is not known.

The authors extracted RNA and reverse transcribed it into cDNA as the sequencing template. The repertoire was sequenced with immunoSEQ multiplex PCR; TCRdb's copy has only in-frame clones and lacks some. The table has approximately 61,000 clones, approximately 96% seen once. Deletions cut 0 bases from V and 7 bases from J, with 7 bases between. Germline V gene sequence: CDR1 SGHDT, CDR2 YYEEEE. The CDR3 contains 12 residues. The specimen was CD8+ T cells sorted from blood, collected at week 0. The clonotype was recovered from a human donor with alopecia areata. The V and J genes are TRBV5-6 and TRBJ1-1; D is unclear. The CDR3 nucleotides are TGTGCCAGCAGCTTGGCGGCAGGTGAAGCTTTCTTT. Residues: CASSLAAGEAFF.